What follows are 27 T cell receptor beta chains derived from one specimen sequenced in a study of blood T cell repertoires in COVID-19. Libraries were prepared by immunoSEQ multiplex PCR; TCRdb keeps only in-frame clonotypes and omits some of them. This table has under 150,000 clones, around 85% appearing once. What was sequenced was peripheral blood. The origin of the receptors is a human donor in a cohort sampled during active COVID-19.

The DNA for the CDR3 is TGTGCCAGTAGTATGAAGGGAGTGGGTAATTCACCCCTCCACTTT. It is translated as CASSMKGVGNSPLHF. The chain links TRBV19 to TRBJ1-6; no firm D call. V shed 3 bases and J shed 6 bases, with 12 bases lying between them. The germline gives CDR1 LNHDA, CDR2 SQIVND (reference sequence). CDR3 length equals 15 residues.

The chain combines TRBV5-1 with TRBJ2-3, with 8 bases fitting TRBD1. The germline CDR1 and CDR2 sequences are SGHRS and YFSETQ. This CDR3 region has 12 residues. V shed 4 bases and J 9 bases; nucleotides not matched to a gene: 4. CDR3 loop: CASSTRQGTQYF. The CDR3 DNA sequence: TGCGCCAGCAGCACCCGACAGGGGACGCAGTATTTT.

J is TRBJ2-7 and V is TRBV6-2 or TRBV6-3, with a possible D match to TRBD1 (6 bases). V dropped 0 bases and J dropped 0 bases, with 12 bases sitting between them. In germline, CDR1 is MNHEY, CDR2 SVGEGT. This CDR3 region has 16 residues. CDR3 bases: TGTGCCAGCAGTTACTCCGGACAGTCTATCTCCTACGAGCAGTACTTC. It is translated as CASSYSGQSISYEQYF.

This chain links TRBV10-3 with TRBJ2-2; 8 bases line up with TRBD2. There are 15 residues in the CDR3. CDR1 and CDR2 (germline): ENHRY, SYGVKD. V was clipped by 11 bases and J by 3 bases; unmatched bases: 11. The CDR3 DNA sequence: TGTGCCGTGCGGCGCGGGGGGCAGGACACCGGGGAGCTGTTTTTT. This translates into CAVRRGGQDTGELFF.

The J gene is TRBJ1-2, the V gene TRBV11-2; D gene uncertain. There are 12 residues in the CDR3. Trimming took 1 base from V and 8 from J, leaving 8 bases between them. Germline CDR1 is SGHAT and CDR2 is FQNNGV. The CDR3 nucleotides are TGTGCCAGCAGCTTAGTTGCGCGGGGCTACACCTTC. Its translation: CASSLVARGYTF.

This clone was seen a few times. The CDR3 sequence is CATSRGTGGGNTIYF. The DNA for the CDR3 is TGTGCCACCAGCAGAGGGACAGGGGGTGGAAACACCATATATTTT. This sequence joins TRBV15 and TRBJ1-3; 10 nucleotides line up with TRBD1. This CDR3 is built from 15 residues. The J segment lost 3 bases and the V segment lost 1 base, leaving 0 bases of the junction unmatched. Germline V gene data show CDR1 as LNHNV and CDR2 as YYDKDF (reference sequence). Filled out from reference TRBV15 and TRBJ1-3, the complete variable domain reads DAMVIQNPRYQVTQFGKPVTLSCSQTLNHNVMYWYQQKSSQAPKLLFHYYDKDFNNEADTPDNFQSRRPNTSFCFLDIRSPGLGDTAMYLCATSRGTGGGNTIYFGEGSWLTVV.

The chain links TRBV2 to TRBJ2-2, with 9 positions matching TRBD2. This CDR3 is built from 14 residues. V trimming: 5 bases; J trimming: 7 bases; junction bases outside the gene matches: 5. CDR1 SNHLY and CDR2 FYNNEI come from the germline V gene. CDR3 amino acids: CASSPRTSVGELFF. The CDR3, as DNA: TGTGCCAGCAGTCCGCGGACTAGCGTCGGGGAGCTGTTTTTT.

This clone has just a few counts. V and J are TRBV7-2 and TRBJ2-7, with 8 bases identical to TRBD2. Germline trimming cut 4 bases from V and 4 bases from J; bases unmatched to any gene: 9. This CDR3 is built from 15 residues. Germline V gives CDR1 SGHTA, CDR2 FQGNSA. CDR3 nucleotide sequence: TGTGCCAGCAGCTCCACTAGCGGCGAGCTATACGAGCAGTACTTC. This translates into CASSSTSGELYEQYF.

The rearrangement links TRBV6-5 to TRBJ2-1, with D possibly being TRBD2 (6 bases). Germline CDR1 is MNHEY and CDR2 is SVGAGI. The CDR3 is 14 residues long. V lost 7 bases to trimming and J lost 7 bases, with 17 bases between them. The CDR3 region has the DNA TGTGCCAGCACCCGGGAGCTGGGATTGAATGAGCAGTTCTTC. Amino acids: CASTRELGLNEQFF.

On this clone: The junction differs from germline at one of its ends, possibly a read error. The chain uses TRBV6-6 and TRBJ1-1; 10 bases fit TRBD1. The CDR3 contains 19 residues. The germline V gene encodes CDR1 MNHNY and CDR2 SVGAGI (reference sequence). CDR3 protein: CASSYLGILSGTGVTEAFF. DNA for the CDR3: TGTGCCAGCAGCTACTTGGGGATCCTCTCCGGGACAGGGGTTACTGAAGCTTTCTTT.

In its sample, this clone was seen once. V gene TRBV6-5 combines with J gene TRBJ2-1; the D gene is possibly TRBD1 (7 bases). V was clipped by 6 bases and J by 8 bases, with 17 bases between them. Germline V CDR1 and CDR2: MNHEY, SVGAGI. The CDR3 is 14 amino acids. The CDR3 is CASSPQGGVDEQFF. The CDR3 DNA sequence: TGTGCCAGCAGCCCCCAGGGGGGTGTCGATGAGCAGTTCTTC.

This clone occurred a few times. This chain uses TRBV5-5 with TRBJ1-5; 7 bases agree with TRBD1. CDR3 length: 14 amino acids. Germline lookup yields CDR1 SGHKS and CDR2 YYEKEE (reference sequence). V shed 4 bases and J 3 bases; nucleotides not matched to a gene: 4. The CDR3 sequence: CASSIGTVNQPQHF. The DNA of the CDR3 is TGTGCCAGCAGCATCGGGACAGTCAATCAGCCCCAGCATTTT.

The genes are TRBV5-6 and TRBJ2-7; 8 nucleotides line up with TRBD1. The CDR3 loop spans 12 amino acids. Losses at the gene ends were 4 bases for V and 7 bases for J; bases not matched to a gene: 4. CDR1 and CDR2 from the germline V gene are SGHDT and YYEEEE. The CDR3 sequence: CASSIDRGEQYF. The CDR3 DNA is TGTGCCAGCAGCATCGACAGGGGTGAGCAGTACTTC.

The J gene is TRBJ2-6, the V gene TRBV24-1; D is undetermined. CDR1 KGHDR and CDR2 SFDVKD come from the germline V gene. Trimming cost V 5 bases and J 0 bases, with 4 bases left between them. The CDR3 consists of 14 residues. The CDR3 is CATSAHSGANVLTF. DNA of the CDR3: TGTGCCACCAGTGCCCACTCTGGGGCCAACGTCCTGACTTTC.

This clone appeared a few times. The CDR3 nucleotides are TGTGCCAGCAGCCCGCTGCGGGGCCCGAATTCACCCCTCCACTTT. This gives the protein CASSPLRGPNSPLHF. The genes are TRBV11-2 and TRBJ1-6, with D perhaps matching TRBD1 (5 bases). Germline V gives CDR1 SGHAT, CDR2 FQNNGV. Trimming removed 5 bases at V and 7 bases at J, with 15 bases between. The CDR3 loop spans 15 amino acids.

The rearrangement joins TRBV5-6 to TRBJ2-2; TRBD1 aligns across 10 bases. Germline loops: CDR1 SGHDT, CDR2 YYEEEE. The CDR3 is 16 amino acids. V shed 0 bases, J shed 6 bases, and the junction held 5 bases outside the gene matches. CDR3 sequence reads: CASSLAGTGEAGELFF. In DNA, the CDR3 is TGTGCCAGCAGCTTGGCCGGGACAGGGGAAGCCGGGGAGCTGTTTTTT.

This clone was picked up one time. V usage is TRBV3-1 (or the pseudogene TRBV3-2) and J usage is TRBJ2-1, with 7 bases lining up with TRBD1. Germline CDR1 and CDR2: LGHDT and YNNKEL (reference sequence). The CDR3 is 16 residues long. V was clipped by 4 bases and J by 0 bases; unmatched bases: 6. CDR3 amino acids: CASSRTTGSSYNEQFF. CDR3 DNA sequence: TGTGCCAGCAGCCGTACGACAGGGAGCTCCTACAATGAGCAGTTCTTC.

This clone appeared a few times. This rearrangement joins TRBV5-1 to TRBJ2-3, with D maybe TRBD2 (6 bases). The CDR3 contains 14 residues. CDR1 is SGHRS, CDR2 YFSETQ, per germline. Trimming took 2 bases from V and 1 from J, leaving 8 bases between them. The CDR3 is CASSLSSGTDTQYF. DNA of the CDR3: TGCGCCAGCAGCTTATCTAGCGGCACAGATACGCAGTATTTT.

V and J are TRBV3-1 (or the pseudogene TRBV3-2) and TRBJ1-2, with TRBD1 matching over 7 bases. This CDR3 is built from 14 residues. Germline V CDR1 and CDR2: LGHDT, YNNKEL (reference sequence). V lost 2 bases, J lost 4 bases, and 4 bases stayed unmatched. CDR3 coding DNA: TGTGCCAGCAGCCAACCAGGGGGGTTCTATGGCTACACCTTC. Residues: CASSQPGGFYGYTF.

The chain links TRBV9 to TRBJ2-7, with D perhaps matching TRBD2 (6 bases). The germline V gene encodes CDR1 SGDLS and CDR2 YYNGEE. The CDR3 is made up of 14 amino acids. V was pared by 0 bases and J by 1 base, with 8 bases between. The CDR3 spells CASSVGGESYEQYF. The CDR3 nucleotides read TGTGCCAGCAGCGTAGGGGGGGAATCCTACGAGCAGTACTTC.

V is TRBV11-2 and J is TRBJ2-1; D remains unclear. CDR1 and CDR2 (germline): SGHAT, FQNNGV. CDR3 size: 13 residues. Trimming shortened V by 3 bases and J by 4 bases, and 7 bases separated the two germline ends. This chain's CDR3 is CASSLAIYNEQFF. The CDR3 DNA follows: TGTGCCAGCAGCTTGGCAATTTACAATGAGCAGTTCTTC.

This clone was seen repeatedly, ten times or more. The rearrangement joins TRBV28 to TRBJ1-2; D remains unclear. Germline V lookup: CDR1 MDHEN, CDR2 SYDVKM. V lost 1 base, J lost 2 bases, and 11 bases lay in between. This CDR3 is built from 15 residues. Here the CDR3 DNA reads TGTGCCAGCAGTTTATATGCAGCGGTAAACTATGGCTACACCTTC. The encoded protein is CASSLYAAVNYGYTF.

The chain employs TRBV5-5 and TRBJ1-2, with 11 bases aligning to TRBD1. The CDR3 covers 15 residues. Germline-derived CDR1 and CDR2 are SGHKS and YYEKEE (reference sequence). The ends lost 4 bases at V and 5 bases at J; junction bases unmatched: 7. The CDR3 bases are TGTGCCAGCAGCCCAGGACAGGGGGCTTGGTATGGCTACACCTTC. This translates into CASSPGQGAWYGYTF.

In DNA form, the CDR3 reads TGTGCCAGCAGTGAGATACAGGGGGCGCGTACTGAAGCTTTCTTT. It encodes CASSEIQGARTEAFF. The chain is built from TRBV25-1 and TRBJ1-1, with 9 bases fitting TRBD1. The CDR3 extends over 15 amino acids. Unmatched junction bases numbered 7, after V lost 3 bases and J lost 5 bases. Germline values: CDR1 MGHDK, CDR2 SYGVNS.

The genes are TRBV4-3 and TRBJ2-5; 9 nucleotides agree with TRBD1. V lost 1 base, J lost 3 bases, and 9 bases stayed unmatched. CDR1 LGHNA and CDR2 YSLEER come from the germline V gene. There are 17 residues in the CDR3. CDR3 in amino acids: CASSQGFGTGFEETQYF. For the CDR3, the DNA is TGCGCCAGCAGCCAAGGCTTTGGGACAGGGTTCGAAGAGACCCAGTACTTC.

This rearrangement joins TRBV3-1 (or the pseudogene TRBV3-2) to TRBJ1-6, with D maybe TRBD1 (6 bases). The CDR3 extends over 12 amino acids. V was cut by 3 bases and J by 11 bases, with 8 bases left in between. Germline-derived CDR1 and CDR2 are LGHDT and YNNKEL (reference sequence). The CDR3: CASSQGAAPLHF. The CDR3 DNA is TGTGCCAGCAGCCAGGGGGCCGCACCCCTCCACTTT.

This rearrangement joins TRBV9 to TRBJ2-3; a weak D match, TRBD1 (5 bases). V lost 1 base to trimming and J lost 3 bases, with 6 bases between them. The CDR3 is 13 amino acids. Germline V gene lookup returns CDR1 SGDLS and CDR2 YYNGEE. The DNA of the CDR3 is TGTGCCAGCAGCGTATCAGGGACAGATACGCAGTATTTT. Its translation is CASSVSGTDTQYF.